One sample yielded the 10 T cell receptor beta chains listed below, sequenced in a study of blood T cell repertoires in COVID-19. Sequencing was performed with immunoSEQ multiplex PCR; in TCRdb, only in-frame clones are kept and a portion is missing. The table shows tens of thousands of clones, with about nine tenths occurring only once. The sequenced sample was peripheral blood. These receptor sequences come from a woman between 50 and 59 years old with active or convalescent COVID-19.

The chain uses TRBV29-1 and TRBJ1-4, with 11 bases matching TRBD1. This CDR3 region has 13 residues. Losses at the gene ends were 7 bases for V and 7 bases for J; bases not matched to a gene: 5. In germline, CDR1 is SQVTM, CDR2 ANQGSEA. CDR3 nucleotides: TGCAGCGCTGGACAGGGGGCGGGTGAAAAACTGTTTTTT. It translates to CSAGQGAGEKLFF.

The CDR3 protein is CASSLQGGDSSYNEQFF. The CDR3 nucleotides are TGTGCCAGCAGCTTACAGGGGGGTGATAGCTCCTACAATGAGCAGTTCTTC. The genes are TRBV5-6 and TRBJ2-1; 8 bases are shared with TRBD1. CDR3 length: 17 amino acids. From germline, CDR1 is SGHDT and CDR2 YYEEEE. J gave up 0 bases and V 2 bases, and 7 bases lay outside the gene matches.

The CDR3 loop is CSTRTSGAYEQYF. The DNA for the CDR3 is TGCAGCACACGGACTAGCGGGGCCTACGAGCAGTACTTC. The chain couples TRBV29-1 to TRBJ2-7; TRBD2 agrees at 12 bases. The J segment lost 2 bases and the V segment lost 8 bases, leaving 4 bases of the junction unmatched. Germline-derived CDR1 and CDR2 are SQVTM and ANQGSEA. This CDR3 spans 13 amino acids.

V usage is TRBV2 and J usage is TRBJ2-3; 7 nucleotides align to TRBD1. The CDR3 is 13 residues long. CDR1 is SNHLY and CDR2 is FYNNEI in the germline V gene. Unmatched junction bases numbered 4, after V lost 7 bases and J lost 3 bases. This CDR3 reads CASIGTVTDTQYF. The CDR3 DNA is TGTGCCAGCATTGGGACAGTGACAGATACGCAGTATTTT. Full variable domain (outside the CDR3, taken from reference TRBV2 and TRBJ2-3): EPEVTQTPSHQVTQMGQEVILRCVPISNHLYFYWYRQILGQKVEFLVSFYNNEISEKSEIFDDQFSVERPDGSNFTLKIRSTKLEDSAMYFCASIGTVTDTQYFGPGTRLTVL.

This CDR3 is CAWRTTGVEKLFF. The CDR3 DNA is TGTGCCTGGAGGACGACAGGGGTAGAAAAACTGTTTTTT. J is TRBJ1-4 and V is TRBV30; 8 nucleotides agree with TRBD1. The CDR3 runs to 13 residues. Germline V gives CDR1 GTSNPN, CDR2 SVGIG (reference sequence). V lost 3 bases and J lost 8; bases outside the gene matches: 5.

This chain uses TRBV10-2 with TRBJ2-2, with D possibly TRBD2 on 5 matching bases. The germline V and J ends were trimmed by 6 bases and 5 bases, with 13 bases remaining between them. The CDR3 contains 14 residues. CDR1 and CDR2 from the germline V gene are WSHSY and SAAADI. The CDR3 DNA reads as TGCGCCAGCAGGGGTGGTAGAGGGACCGGGGAGCTGTTTTTT. It yields the protein CASRGGRGTGELFF.

The V call is TRBV18, the J call TRBJ1-2; 11 nucleotides align to TRBD1. V was clipped by 0 bases and J by 7 bases; unmatched bases: 4. In germline, CDR1 is KGHSH, CDR2 LQKENI. This CDR3 contains 15 residues. The CDR3 DNA reads as TGTGCCAGCTCACCACCCAAGGACAGGGGGCCTGGCTACACCTTC. This translates into CASSPPKDRGPGYTF.

The genes are TRBV5-1 and TRBJ2-1, with a weak D call TRBD2 (6 bases). The CDR3 is 18 residues long. Trimming shortened V by 0 bases and J by 2 bases, and 18 bases separated the two germline ends. The V gene's germline CDR1 is SGHRS and CDR2 YFSETQ. The CDR3 region is CASSLVLGLARPYNEQFF. The CDR3 DNA is TGCGCCAGCAGCTTGGTACTTGGCCTAGCGAGACCCTACAATGAGCAGTTCTTC.

J is TRBJ2-5 and V is TRBV28; possible D gene TRBD2, 6 bases. V dropped 3 bases and J dropped 2 bases, with 13 bases sitting between them. The germline CDR1 and CDR2 sequences are MDHEN and SYDVKM. CDR3 length: 15 amino acids. The CDR3: CASSLGSGLQETQYF. DNA for the CDR3: TGTGCCAGCAGTTTGGGGAGCGGGCTACAAGAGACCCAGTACTTC.

V and J are TRBV11-2 and TRBJ2-1; D is possibly TRBD1 (6 bases). The CDR3 has 17 residues. V lost 1 base and J lost 2, with 15 bases in between. Germline V gene lookup returns CDR1 SGHAT and CDR2 FQNNGV. This CDR3 is CASSLAESRGPYNEQFF. The CDR3 DNA sequence: TGTGCCAGCAGCTTAGCCGAAAGCAGGGGTCCCTACAATGAGCAGTTCTTC.